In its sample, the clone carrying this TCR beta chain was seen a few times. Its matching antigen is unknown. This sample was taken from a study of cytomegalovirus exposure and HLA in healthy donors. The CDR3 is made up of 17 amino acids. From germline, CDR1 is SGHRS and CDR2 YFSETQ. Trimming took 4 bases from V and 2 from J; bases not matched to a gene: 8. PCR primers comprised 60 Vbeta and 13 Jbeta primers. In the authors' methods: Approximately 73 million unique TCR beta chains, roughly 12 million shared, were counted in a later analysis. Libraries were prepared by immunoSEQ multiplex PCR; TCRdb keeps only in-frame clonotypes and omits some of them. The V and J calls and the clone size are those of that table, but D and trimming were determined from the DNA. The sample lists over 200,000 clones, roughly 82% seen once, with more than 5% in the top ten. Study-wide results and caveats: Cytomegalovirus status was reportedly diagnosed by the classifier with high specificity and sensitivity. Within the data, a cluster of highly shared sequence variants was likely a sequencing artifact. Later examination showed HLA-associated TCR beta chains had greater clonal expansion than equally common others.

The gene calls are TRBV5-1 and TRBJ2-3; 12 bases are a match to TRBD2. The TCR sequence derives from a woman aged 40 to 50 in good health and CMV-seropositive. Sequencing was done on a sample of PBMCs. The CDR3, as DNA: TGCGCCAGCAGCCAGACTAGCGGGGGAGTTATCACAGATACGCAGTATTTT. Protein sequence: CASSQTSGGVITDTQYF.